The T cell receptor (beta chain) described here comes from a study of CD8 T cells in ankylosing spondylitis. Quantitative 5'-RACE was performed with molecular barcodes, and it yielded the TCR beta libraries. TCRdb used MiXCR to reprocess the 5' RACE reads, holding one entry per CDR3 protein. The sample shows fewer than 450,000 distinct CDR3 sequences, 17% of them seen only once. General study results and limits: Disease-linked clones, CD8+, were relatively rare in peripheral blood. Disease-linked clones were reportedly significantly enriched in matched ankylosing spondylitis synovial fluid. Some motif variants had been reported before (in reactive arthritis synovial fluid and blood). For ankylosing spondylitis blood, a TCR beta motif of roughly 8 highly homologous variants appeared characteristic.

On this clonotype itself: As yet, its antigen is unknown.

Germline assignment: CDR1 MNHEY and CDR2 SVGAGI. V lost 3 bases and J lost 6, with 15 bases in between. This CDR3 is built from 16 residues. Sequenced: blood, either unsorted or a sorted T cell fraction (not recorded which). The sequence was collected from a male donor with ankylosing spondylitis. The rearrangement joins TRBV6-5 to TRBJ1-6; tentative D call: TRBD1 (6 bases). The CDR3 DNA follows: TGTGCCAGCAGTTATCGGGGGCAGTGGGGTAATTCACCCCTCCACTTT. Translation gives CASSYRGQWGNSPLHF.